The 20 T cell receptor beta chains below all came from one sample that was sequenced in a study of CD8 T cells in ankylosing spondylitis. Regarding the study as a whole: What appeared characteristic of ankylosing spondylitis blood was a TCR beta motif of several highly homologous variants.

These receptors lack a known antigen. TCRdb passed the 5' RACE reads through MiXCR, listing each CDR3 protein once. The sample has 700,000 or so distinct CDR3 sequences, 15% to 20% seen once. Sequencing was done on a sample of blood, either unsorted or a sorted T cell fraction (not recorded which). The receptors shown here come from a male donor with ankylosing spondylitis.

The chain carries TRBV4-2 and TRBJ2-7; D uncertain. V dropped 2 bases and J dropped 7 bases, with 12 bases sitting between them. The germline gives CDR1 LGHNA, CDR2 YNFKEQ. The CDR3 has 13 amino acids. This CDR3 is CASSQKLWGEQYF. The CDR3 nucleotides are TGTGCCAGCAGCCAAAAGCTGTGGGGAGAGCAGTACTTC.

This clonotype appeared a few times. The chain uses TRBV3-1 and TRBJ1-4, with 10 positions matching TRBD1. The trim removed 3 bases at V and 8 bases at J, leaving 6 bases unmatched. The CDR3 spans 15 residues. Germline V gene lookup returns CDR1 LGHDT and CDR2 YNNKEL (reference sequence). As DNA, the CDR3 is TGTGCCAGCAGCCACAGACAGGGGGCGAGGGAAAAACTGTTTTTT. Translating it yields CASSHRQGAREKLFF.

The chain links TRBV5-6 to TRBJ2-5; D may be TRBD1 or TRBD2 (5 bases each). Looked up from germline, CDR1 is SGHDT and CDR2 is YYEEEE. The CDR3 runs 15 residues. Trimming took off 0 bases at V and 2 bases at J, with 11 bases between the two ends. CDR3 nucleotide sequence: TGTGCCAGCAGCTTGGTCGAGGGGTGGCAAGAGACCCAGTACTTC. Its protein is CASSLVEGWQETQYF.

This clonotype has a handful of counts. The V and J genes are TRBV12-3 or TRBV12-4 and TRBJ2-4, with 7 bases identical to TRBD1. The CDR3 spans 13 residues. After removal of 5 bases from V and 5 bases from J, the junction contained 3 bases not matched to a gene. CDR3 sequence: CASSEGAQNIQYF. The CDR3 nucleotides read TGTGCCAGCAGTGAGGGGGCTCAAAACATTCAGTACTTC.

This rearrangement joins TRBV12-3 or TRBV12-4 to TRBJ2-5; TRBD2 matches 10 bases. J lost 1 base, V lost 3 bases, and 5 bases had no gene match. The CDR3 totals 16 residues. This CDR3 reads CASSFWLAGVQETQYF. CDR3 bases: TGTGCCAGCAGTTTCTGGCTAGCGGGGGTCCAAGAGACCCAGTACTTC.

This clonotype was observed a handful of times. The chain joins TRBV5-6 to TRBJ2-1; weak D call: TRBD2 (7 bases). V lost 7 bases and J 7 bases, leaving 21 bases between the germline ends. Germline values: CDR1 SGHDT, CDR2 YYEEEE. This CDR3 is 15 amino acids long. CDR3 sequence (DNA): TGTGCCAGCGCGTTTTGGGGGGGCCTGGTGAATGAGCAGTTCTTC. Translation gives CASAFWGGLVNEQFF.

This clonotype was seen a few times. The rearrangement links TRBV27 to TRBJ1-6; D is unclear. The CDR3 contains 15 residues. The V gene's germline CDR1 is MNHEY and CDR2 SMNVEV (reference sequence). V lost 8 bases and J 5 bases, leaving 16 bases between the germline ends. CDR3 DNA sequence: TGTGCCAGCGGGTCTTCCGGGAGGAATAATTCACCCCTCCACTTT. Its translation: CASGSSGRNNSPLHF.

The chain carries TRBV27 and TRBJ2-3; either TRBD1 or TRBD2 may supply D (5 bases each). Germline assignment: CDR1 MNHEY and CDR2 SMNVEV (reference sequence). V was shortened by 8 bases and J by 0 bases, with 18 bases between the two germline ends. The CDR3 has 16 residues. In DNA form, the CDR3 reads TGTGCCAGCCGACTCTTGGGGGATTGGAGCACAGATACGCAGTATTTT. Translation gives CASRLLGDWSTDTQYF.

This clonotype was found a few times. The chain carries TRBV6-1 and TRBJ2-5; a weak D match, TRBD1 (5 bases). CDR1 is MNHNS and CDR2 is SASEGT in the germline V gene. V lost 10 bases, J lost 2 bases, and 14 bases lay in between. The CDR3 covers 13 residues. CDR3 in amino acids: CATGGALQETQYF. As DNA, the CDR3 is TGTGCCACGGGTGGGGCGCTTCAAGAGACCCAGTACTTC.

The chain employs TRBV27 and TRBJ2-7; 13 bases fit TRBD2. Per the germline V gene, CDR1 is MNHEY and CDR2 is SMNVEV (reference sequence). V lost 6 bases, J lost 3 bases, and 8 bases stayed unmatched. CDR3 length: 16 amino acids. CDR3 nucleotide sequence: TGTGCCAGCAGCCGAGGACTAGCGGGAGTGGGCTACGAGCAGTACTTC. This translates into CASSRGLAGVGYEQYF.

J is TRBJ1-1 and V is TRBV29-1, with 11 bases that match TRBD1. The V gene's germline CDR1 is SQVTM and CDR2 ANQGSEA. The CDR3 consists of 17 residues. V shed 7 bases and J 0 bases; nucleotides not matched to a gene: 13. The CDR3 is CSAQVRDRGIMNTEAFF. Written as DNA, the CDR3 is TGCAGCGCCCAAGTCCGGGACAGGGGGATCATGAACACTGAAGCTTTCTTT.

The V call is TRBV12-3 or TRBV12-4, the J call TRBJ2-3, with 9 bases aligning to TRBD1. The CDR3 contains 14 residues. Unmatched junction bases numbered 3, after V lost 6 bases and J lost 2 bases. CDR3 amino acids: CASRDRGPTDTQYF. CDR3 DNA: TGTGCCAGCAGGGACAGGGGACCCACAGATACGCAGTATTTT.

This clonotype was picked up a small number of times. The chain links TRBV5-5 to TRBJ1-5, with D tentatively TRBD1 (6 bases). Germline values: CDR1 SGHKS, CDR2 YYEKEE (reference sequence). V was pared by 0 bases and J by 4 bases, with 14 bases between. The CDR3 length is 16 residues. The CDR3 coding sequence is TGTGCCAGCAGCTTGGGGCTCAGGGGCCAGAATCAGCCCCAGCATTTT. Translation gives CASSLGLRGQNQPQHF.

Only a few counts were recorded for this clonotype. V usage is TRBV7-2 and J usage is TRBJ2-1, with D hard to call. This CDR3 is 14 amino acids long. CDR1 SGHTA and CDR2 FQGNSA come from the germline V gene. V lost 4 bases to trimming and J lost 1 base, with 8 bases between them. CDR3 nucleotide sequence: TGTGCCAGCAGCTCCGCCTTTTCCTACAATGAGCAGTTCTTC. Translating it yields CASSSAFSYNEQFF.

This clonotype was detected only a few times. The chain joins TRBV29-1 to TRBJ1-1, with D perhaps TRBD1 (5 bases). The V end lost 3 bases, the J end lost 10 bases, and 21 bases lay between the germline ends. The CDR3 runs to 14 residues. CDR1 SQVTM and CDR2 ANQGSEA come from the germline V gene. The CDR3 region has the DNA TGCAGCGTTGAGGCTGGGGCGGGACCTCTGACAGCTTTCTTT. Translation gives CSVEAGAGPLTAFF.

The genes are TRBV20-1 and TRBJ2-5; 9 bases fit TRBD1. The germline CDR1 and CDR2 sequences are DFQATT and SNEGSKA (reference sequence). The CDR3 totals 13 residues. Trimming at V came to 2 bases and at J to 4 bases, leaving 2 bases not matched to a gene. CDR3 nucleotides: TGCAGTGCTAGAAAGGACAGGGGAGAGACCCAGTACTTC. Amino acids: CSARKDRGETQYF.

The chain employs TRBV29-1 and TRBJ2-1; possibly TRBD1 for D (5 bases). In germline, CDR1 is SQVTM, CDR2 ANQGSEA. V gave up 4 bases and J gave up 12 bases, with 13 bases separating them. This CDR3 has 11 residues. The CDR3 reads CSVARAEAQFF. The DNA for the CDR3 is TGCAGCGTTGCCAGGGCAGAGGCGCAGTTCTTC.

V is TRBV27 and J is TRBJ2-1, with D perhaps matching TRBD2 (5 bases). V shed 5 bases and J shed 2 bases, with 13 bases lying between them. CDR3 length: 15 residues. Germline V lookup: CDR1 MNHEY, CDR2 SMNVEV (reference sequence). For the CDR3, the DNA is TGTGCCAGCAGTGGAGCGGCAAGCCCCTACAATGAGCAGTTCTTC. As protein: CASSGAASPYNEQFF.

The chain has TRBV4-2 and TRBJ1-2; TRBD1 agrees at 9 bases. V shed 0 bases and J 7 bases; nucleotides not matched to a gene: 6. Per germline, CDR1 LGHNA and CDR2 YNFKEQ. The CDR3 is 15 residues long. The chain's CDR3 is CASSQEGTGRGGYTF. The CDR3, as DNA: TGTGCCAGCAGCCAAGAAGGGACAGGGCGGGGTGGCTACACCTTC.

This clonotype was counted only a few times. V gene TRBV11-2 combines with J gene TRBJ2-1, with 11 nucleotides matching TRBD2. V was pared by 0 bases and J by 8 bases, with 3 bases of the junction left unmatched. Per germline, CDR1 SGHAT and CDR2 FQNNGV. This CDR3 region has 15 residues. CDR3 protein: CASSLDSLAGDEQFF. The CDR3 DNA follows: TGTGCCAGCAGCTTAGACTCACTAGCGGGAGATGAGCAGTTCTTC.